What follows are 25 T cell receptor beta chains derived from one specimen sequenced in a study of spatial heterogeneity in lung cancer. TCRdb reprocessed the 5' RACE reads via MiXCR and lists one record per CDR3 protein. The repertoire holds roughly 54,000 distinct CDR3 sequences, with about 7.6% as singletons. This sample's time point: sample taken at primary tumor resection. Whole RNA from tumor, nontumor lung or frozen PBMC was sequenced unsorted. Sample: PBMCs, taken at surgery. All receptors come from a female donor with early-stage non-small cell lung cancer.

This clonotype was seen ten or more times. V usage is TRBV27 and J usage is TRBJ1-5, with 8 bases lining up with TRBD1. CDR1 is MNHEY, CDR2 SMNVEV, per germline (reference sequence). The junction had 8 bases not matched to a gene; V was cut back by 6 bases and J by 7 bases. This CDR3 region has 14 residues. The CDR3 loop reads CASRGQGSGQPQHF. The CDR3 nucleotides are TGTGCCAGCAGAGGACAGGGATCGGGACAGCCCCAGCATTTT.

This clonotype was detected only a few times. DNA of the CDR3: TGTGCCACCAGTGATTCCACAGGGGGTTATGGGAATGAGCAGTTCTTC. Translation gives CATSDSTGGYGNEQFF. J is TRBJ2-1 and V is TRBV24-1; 8 positions agree with TRBD1. CDR3 length: 16 amino acids. CDR1 KGHDR and CDR2 SFDVKD come from the germline V gene. V was clipped by 2 bases and J by 7 bases; unmatched bases: 9.

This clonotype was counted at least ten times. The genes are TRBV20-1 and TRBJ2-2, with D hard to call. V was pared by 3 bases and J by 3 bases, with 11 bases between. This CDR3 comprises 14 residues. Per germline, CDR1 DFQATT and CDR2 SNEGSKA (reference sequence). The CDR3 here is CSASGDLHTGELFF. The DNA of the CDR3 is TGCAGTGCTAGCGGTGATCTCCACACCGGGGAGCTGTTTTTT.

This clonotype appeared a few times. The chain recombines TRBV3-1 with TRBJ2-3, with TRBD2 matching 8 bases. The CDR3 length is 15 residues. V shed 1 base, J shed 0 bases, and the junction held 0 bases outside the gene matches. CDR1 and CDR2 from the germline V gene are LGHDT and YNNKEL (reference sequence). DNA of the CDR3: TGTGCCAGCAGCCAAGTAGCGGGGAGCACAGATACGCAGTATTTT. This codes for CASSQVAGSTDTQYF.

The chain's CDR3 is CASSLDGGLNSPLHF. The CDR3 region has the DNA TGTGCCAGCAGCTTAGATGGCGGGTTGAATTCACCCCTCCACTTT. The genes are TRBV7-2 and TRBJ1-6; D not resolved. This CDR3 is 15 amino acids long. The germline V gene encodes CDR1 SGHTA and CDR2 FQGNSA. With 1 base removed from V and 7 bases from J, the gap between germline ends came to 11 bases.

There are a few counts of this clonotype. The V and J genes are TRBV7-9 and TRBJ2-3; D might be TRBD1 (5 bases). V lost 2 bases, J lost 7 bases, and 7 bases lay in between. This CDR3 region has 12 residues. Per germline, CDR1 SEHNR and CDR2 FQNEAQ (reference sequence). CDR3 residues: CASSLQGNTQYF. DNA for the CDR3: TGTGCCAGCAGCTTACAGGGAAATACGCAGTATTTT. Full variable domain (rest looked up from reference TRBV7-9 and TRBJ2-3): DTGVSQNPRHKITKRGQNVTFRCDPISEHNRLYWYRQTLGQGPEFLTYFQNEAQLEKSRLLSDRFSAERPKGSFSTLEIQRTEQGDSAMYLCASSLQGNTQYFGPGTRLTVL.

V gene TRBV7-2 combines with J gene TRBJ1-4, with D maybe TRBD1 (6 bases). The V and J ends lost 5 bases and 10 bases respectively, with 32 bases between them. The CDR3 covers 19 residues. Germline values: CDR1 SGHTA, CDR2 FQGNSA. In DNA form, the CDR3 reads TGTGCCAGCAGCCTTATCGCTGACATGAGGGGGGCATCTTTCGGAAAACTGTTTTTT. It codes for CASSLIADMRGASFGKLFF.

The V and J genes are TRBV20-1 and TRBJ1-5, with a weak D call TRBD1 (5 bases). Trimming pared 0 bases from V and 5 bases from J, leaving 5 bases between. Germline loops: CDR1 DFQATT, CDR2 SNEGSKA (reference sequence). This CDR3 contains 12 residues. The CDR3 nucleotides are TGCAGTGCTAGAGAGGGGGATCAGCCCCAGCATTTT. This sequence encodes CSAREGDQPQHF.

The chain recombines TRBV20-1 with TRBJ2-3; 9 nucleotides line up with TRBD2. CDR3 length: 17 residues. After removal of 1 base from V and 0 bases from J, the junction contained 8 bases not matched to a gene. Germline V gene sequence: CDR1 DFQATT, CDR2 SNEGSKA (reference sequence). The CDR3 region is CSARVRAGGPSTDTQYF. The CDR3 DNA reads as TGCAGTGCTAGAGTACGGGCGGGGGGGCCCAGCACAGATACGCAGTATTTT.

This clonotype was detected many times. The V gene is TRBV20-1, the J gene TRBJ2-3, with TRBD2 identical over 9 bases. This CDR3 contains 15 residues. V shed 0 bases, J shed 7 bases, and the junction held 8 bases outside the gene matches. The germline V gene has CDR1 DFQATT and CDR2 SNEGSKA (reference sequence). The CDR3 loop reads CSAREGLAGYHTQYF. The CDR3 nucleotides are TGCAGTGCTAGAGAAGGCCTAGCGGGGTATCATACGCAGTATTTT.

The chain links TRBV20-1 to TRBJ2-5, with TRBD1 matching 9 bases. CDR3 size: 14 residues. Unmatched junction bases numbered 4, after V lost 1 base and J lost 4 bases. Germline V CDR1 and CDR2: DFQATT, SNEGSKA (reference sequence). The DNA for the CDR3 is TGCAGTGCTAGAGTGCCGGACAGGGGAGAGACCCAGTACTTC. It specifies CSARVPDRGETQYF.

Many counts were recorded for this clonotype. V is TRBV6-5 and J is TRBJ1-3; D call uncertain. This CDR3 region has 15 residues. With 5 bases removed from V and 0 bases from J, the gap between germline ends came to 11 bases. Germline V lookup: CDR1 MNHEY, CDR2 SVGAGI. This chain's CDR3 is CASSRAGHSGNTIYF. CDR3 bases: TGTGCCAGCAGTAGGGCGGGCCACTCTGGAAACACCATATATTTT.

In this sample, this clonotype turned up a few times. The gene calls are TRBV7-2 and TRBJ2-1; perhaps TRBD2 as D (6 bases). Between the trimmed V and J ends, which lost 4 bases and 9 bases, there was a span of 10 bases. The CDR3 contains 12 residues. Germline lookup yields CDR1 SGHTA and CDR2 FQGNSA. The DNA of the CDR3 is TGTGCCAGCAGCTCGTTAGCGGTTGAGCAGTTCTTC. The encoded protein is CASSSLAVEQFF.

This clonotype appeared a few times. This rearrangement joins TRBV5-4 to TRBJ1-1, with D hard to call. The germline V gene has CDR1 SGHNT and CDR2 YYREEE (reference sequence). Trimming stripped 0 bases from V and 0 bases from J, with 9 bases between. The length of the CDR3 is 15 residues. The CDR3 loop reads CASSLAGQMNTEAFF. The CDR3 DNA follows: TGTGCCAGCAGCTTGGCAGGTCAGATGAACACTGAAGCTTTCTTT.

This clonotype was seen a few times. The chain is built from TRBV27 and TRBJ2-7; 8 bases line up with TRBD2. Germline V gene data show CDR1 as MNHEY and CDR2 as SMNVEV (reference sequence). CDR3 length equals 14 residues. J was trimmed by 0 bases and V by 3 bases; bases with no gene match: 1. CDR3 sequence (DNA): TGTGCCAGCAGTTTCGGGACTAGCTCCTACGAGCAGTACTTC. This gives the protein CASSFGTSSYEQYF.

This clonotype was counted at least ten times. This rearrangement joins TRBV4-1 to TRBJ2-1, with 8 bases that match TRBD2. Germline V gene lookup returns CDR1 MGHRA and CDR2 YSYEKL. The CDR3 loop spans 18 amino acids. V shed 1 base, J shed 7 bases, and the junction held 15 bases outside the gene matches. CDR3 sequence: CASSQVDMGLVANNEQFF. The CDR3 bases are TGCGCCAGCAGCCAAGTTGATATGGGACTAGTGGCCAATAATGAGCAGTTCTTC.

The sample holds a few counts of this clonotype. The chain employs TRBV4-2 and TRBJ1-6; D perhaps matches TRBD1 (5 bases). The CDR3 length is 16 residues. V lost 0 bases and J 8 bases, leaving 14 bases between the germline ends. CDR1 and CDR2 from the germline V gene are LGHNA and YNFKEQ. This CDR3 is CASSQDQGAFDSPLHF. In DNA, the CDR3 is TGTGCCAGCAGCCAAGACCAGGGAGCGTTTGATTCACCCCTCCACTTT.

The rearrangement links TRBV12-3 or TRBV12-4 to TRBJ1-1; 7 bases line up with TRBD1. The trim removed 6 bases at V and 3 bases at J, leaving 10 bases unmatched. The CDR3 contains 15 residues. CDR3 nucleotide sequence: TGTGCCAGCAGCACGCGACAGGGTGGGGACACTGAAGCTTTCTTT. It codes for CASSTRQGGDTEAFF.

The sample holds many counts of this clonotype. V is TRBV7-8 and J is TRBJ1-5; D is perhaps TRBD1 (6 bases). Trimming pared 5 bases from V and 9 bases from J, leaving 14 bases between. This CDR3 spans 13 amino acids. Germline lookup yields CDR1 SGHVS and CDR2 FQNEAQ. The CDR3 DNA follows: TGTGCCAGCAGCCATGCGACAGGTTCGCCCCAGCATTTT. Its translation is CASSHATGSPQHF.

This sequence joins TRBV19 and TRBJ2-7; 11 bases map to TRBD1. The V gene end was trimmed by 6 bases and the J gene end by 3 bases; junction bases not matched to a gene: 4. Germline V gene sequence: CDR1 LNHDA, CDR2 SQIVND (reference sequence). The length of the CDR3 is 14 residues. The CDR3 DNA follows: TGTGCCAGTAGGCCCGGGACAGGGGGCTACGAGCAGTACTTC. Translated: CASRPGTGGYEQYF.

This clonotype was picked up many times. The CDR3 reads CASSPRSGQGAVNTEAFF. The CDR3 region has the DNA TGTGCCAGCAGCCCCAGGTCGGGACAGGGGGCTGTGAACACTGAAGCTTTCTTT. The chain has TRBV7-3 and TRBJ1-1; TRBD1 agrees at 12 bases. The CDR3 contains 18 residues. Germline trimming cut 5 bases from V and 0 bases from J; bases unmatched to any gene: 10. Per the germline V gene, CDR1 is SGHTA and CDR2 is FQGTGA. Looking up the rest from reference TRBV7-3 and TRBJ1-1 gives the full variable domain: GAGVSQTPSNKVTEKGKYVELRCDPISGHTALYWYRQSLGQGPEFLIYFQGTGAADDSGLPNDRFFAVRPEGSVSTLKIQRTERGDSAVYLCASSPRSGQGAVNTEAFFGQGTRLTVV.

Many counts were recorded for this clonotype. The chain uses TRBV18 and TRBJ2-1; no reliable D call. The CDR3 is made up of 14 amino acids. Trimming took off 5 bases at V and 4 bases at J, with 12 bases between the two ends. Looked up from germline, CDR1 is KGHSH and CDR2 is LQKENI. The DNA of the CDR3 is TGTGCCAGCTCATCCCTGAACGGGTACAATGAGCAGTTCTTC. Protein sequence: CASSSLNGYNEQFF.

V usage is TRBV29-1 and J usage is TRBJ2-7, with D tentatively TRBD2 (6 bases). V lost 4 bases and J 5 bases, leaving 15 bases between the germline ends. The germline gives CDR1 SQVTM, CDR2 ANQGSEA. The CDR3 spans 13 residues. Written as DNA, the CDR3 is TGCAGCGTTGGGGGCGGGGTAATACACGAGCAGTACTTC. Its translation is CSVGGGVIHEQYF.

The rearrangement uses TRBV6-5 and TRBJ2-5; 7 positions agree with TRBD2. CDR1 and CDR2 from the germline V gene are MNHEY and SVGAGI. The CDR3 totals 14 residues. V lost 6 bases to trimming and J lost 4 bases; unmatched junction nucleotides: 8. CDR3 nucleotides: TGTGCCAGCAGGCCTCCGGGACTATTAGAGACCCAGTACTTC. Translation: CASRPPGLLETQYF.

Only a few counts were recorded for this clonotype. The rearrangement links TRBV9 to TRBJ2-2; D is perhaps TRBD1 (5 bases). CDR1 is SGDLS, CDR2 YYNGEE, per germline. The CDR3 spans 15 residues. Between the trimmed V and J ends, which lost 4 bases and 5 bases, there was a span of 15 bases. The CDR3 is CASSPLTGSTGELFF. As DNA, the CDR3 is TGTGCCAGCAGCCCCCTTACAGGTTCAACCGGGGAGCTGTTTTTT.